The 4 T cell receptor beta chains given below trace back to one sample, sequenced in a study of shared clonotypes between healthy human individuals. CD45RO-negative cells were positively selected for CCR7, leaving out terminally differentiated effector memory CD45RA+ cells. Clones were sequenced by immunoSEQ multiplex PCR, and TCRdb holds only the in-frame ones, with some missing. The sample shows about 2,100,000 clones, more than 85% of them seen only once. The material sequenced was naive CD8+ T cells from PBMCs. All receptors come from a man between 18 and 29 years old in good health. Some clones in this sample may be carry-over from other donors' samples.

This rearrangement joins TRBV4-1 to TRBJ2-3; a possible D gene is TRBD2 (5 bases). V gave up 0 bases and J gave up 1 base, with 17 bases separating them. Germline CDR1 is MGHRA and CDR2 is YSYEKL. The CDR3 runs 18 residues. CDR3 nucleotides: TGCGCCAGCAGCCAAGATCGTAGAGGGAAGTGGGGCACAGATACGCAGTATTTT. This gives the protein CASSQDRRGKWGTDTQYF.

The genes are TRBV5-4 and TRBJ2-2; D unclear. This CDR3 contains 12 residues. The germline V gene encodes CDR1 SGHNT and CDR2 YYREEE (reference sequence). Trimming pared 6 bases from V and 6 bases from J, leaving 9 bases between. The DNA for the CDR3 is TGTGCCAGCACCCTACTATCCGGGGAGCTGTTTTTT. Encoded protein: CASTLLSGELFF.

J is TRBJ2-7 and V is TRBV7-9; D unclear. Per germline, CDR1 SEHNR and CDR2 FQNEAQ (reference sequence). V gave up 3 bases and J gave up 4 bases, with 10 bases separating them. The CDR3 has 13 residues. CDR3 in amino acids: CASSFLDAYEQYF. CDR3 nucleotides: TGTGCCAGCAGCTTCCTAGACGCGTACGAGCAGTACTTC.

The J gene is TRBJ2-1, the V gene TRBV14; possibly TRBD2 for D (6 bases). The V and J ends lost 5 bases and 6 bases respectively, with 14 bases between them. The CDR3 has 14 amino acids. The V gene's germline CDR1 is SGHDN and CDR2 FVKESK. The DNA of the CDR3 is TGTGCCAGCAGCTTAAGACTAGTAGCCAATGAGCAGTTCTTC. Its protein product is CASSLRLVANEQFF.